Reported below is one T cell receptor (beta chain). This specimen belongs to a study of CD8 T cells in Susac syndrome. Germline V gives CDR1 MNHEY, CDR2 SVGAGI. Between the trimmed V and J ends, which lost 5 bases and 3 bases, there was a span of 11 bases. The CDR3 length is 14 residues. Sequencing of TCR beta was carried out in blood CD8+ and CD4+ T cells. The CD8+ and CD4+ T cells were negatively isolated, with the TEMRA cells enriched by FACS. It was with random hexamers that roughly 0.45 to 1 ug RNA was reverse transcribed. With immunoSEQ multiplex PCR, TCR beta CDR3 was amplified across 54 Vbeta and 13 Jbeta. TCRdb re-analysed the immunoSEQ multiplex PCR reads in MiXCR, keeping a single row per CDR3 protein. Of fewer than 150,000 distinct CDR3 sequences in the sample, roughly 89% were seen once.

The specimen sequenced was CD8+ T cells from PBMCs. The TCR sequence derives from a human donor with multiple sclerosis. The chain combines TRBV6-5 with TRBJ1-5, with D perhaps TRBD1 (6 bases). The CDR3 nucleotides are TGTGCCAGCAGTCTACAGGGCATCAATCAGCCCCAGCATTTT. Translation: CASSLQGINQPQHF.